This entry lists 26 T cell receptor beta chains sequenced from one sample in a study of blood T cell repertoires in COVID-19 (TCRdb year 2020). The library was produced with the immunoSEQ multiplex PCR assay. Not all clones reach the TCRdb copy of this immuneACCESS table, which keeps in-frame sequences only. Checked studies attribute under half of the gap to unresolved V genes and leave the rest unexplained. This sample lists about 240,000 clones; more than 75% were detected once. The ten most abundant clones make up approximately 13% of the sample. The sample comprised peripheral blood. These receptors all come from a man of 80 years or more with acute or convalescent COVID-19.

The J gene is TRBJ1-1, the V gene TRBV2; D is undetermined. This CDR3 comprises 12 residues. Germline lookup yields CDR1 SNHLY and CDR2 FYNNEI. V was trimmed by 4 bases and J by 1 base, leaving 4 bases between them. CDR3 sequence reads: CASSVGNTEAFF. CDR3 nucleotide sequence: TGTGCCAGCAGTGTCGGGAACACTGAAGCTTTCTTT.

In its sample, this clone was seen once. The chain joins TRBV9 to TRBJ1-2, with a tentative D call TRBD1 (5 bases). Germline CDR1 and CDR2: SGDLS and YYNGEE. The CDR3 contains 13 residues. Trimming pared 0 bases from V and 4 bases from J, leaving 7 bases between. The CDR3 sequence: CASSVDRFYGYTF. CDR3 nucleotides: TGTGCCAGCAGCGTAGACAGGTTCTATGGCTACACCTTC.

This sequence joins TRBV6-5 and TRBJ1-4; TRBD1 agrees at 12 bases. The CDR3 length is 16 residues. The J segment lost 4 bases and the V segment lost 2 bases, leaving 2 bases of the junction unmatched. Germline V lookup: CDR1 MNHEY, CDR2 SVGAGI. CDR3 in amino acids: CASSYGTGGGNEKLFF. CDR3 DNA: TGTGCCAGCAGTTACGGGACAGGGGGCGGTAATGAAAAACTGTTTTTT.

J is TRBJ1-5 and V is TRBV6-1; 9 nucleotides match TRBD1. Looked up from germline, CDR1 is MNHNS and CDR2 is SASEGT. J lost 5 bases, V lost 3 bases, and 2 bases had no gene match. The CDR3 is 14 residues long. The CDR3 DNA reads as TGTGCCAGCAGTGAGCGACAGGGGGATCAGCCCCAGCATTTT. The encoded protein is CASSERQGDQPQHF.

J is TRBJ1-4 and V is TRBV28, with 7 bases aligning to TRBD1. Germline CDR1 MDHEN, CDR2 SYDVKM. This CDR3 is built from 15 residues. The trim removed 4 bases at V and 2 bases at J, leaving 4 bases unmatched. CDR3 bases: TGTGCCAGCAGTTCCACAGGGGCCACTAATGAAAAACTGTTTTTT. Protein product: CASSSTGATNEKLFF.

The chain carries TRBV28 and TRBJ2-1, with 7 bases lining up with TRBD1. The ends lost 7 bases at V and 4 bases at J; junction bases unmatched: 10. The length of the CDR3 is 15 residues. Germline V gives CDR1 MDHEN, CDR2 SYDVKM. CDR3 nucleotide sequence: TGTGCCAGCACCTCTCCGGGACAGCCGTACAATGAGCAGTTCTTC. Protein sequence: CASTSPGQPYNEQFF.

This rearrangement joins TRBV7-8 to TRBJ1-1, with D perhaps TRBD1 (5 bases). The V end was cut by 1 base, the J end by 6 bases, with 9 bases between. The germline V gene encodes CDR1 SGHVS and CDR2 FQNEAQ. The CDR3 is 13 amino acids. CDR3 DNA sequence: TGTGCCAGCAGCTTAGGGGGGGTTGCTGAAGCTTTCTTT. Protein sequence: CASSLGGVAEAFF. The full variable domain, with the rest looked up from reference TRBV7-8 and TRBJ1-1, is GAGVSQSPRYKVAKRGQDVALRCDPISGHVSLFWYQQALGQGPEFLTYFQNEAQLDKSGLPSDRFFAERPEGSVSTLKIQRTQQEDSAVYLCASSLGGVAEAFFGQGTRLTVV.

In DNA, the CDR3 is TGTGCCAGCAGCCCAAGGGGGCGAAGGTACACTGAAGCTTTCTTT. This translates into CASSPRGRRYTEAFF. V gene TRBV5-8 combines with J gene TRBJ1-1, with 7 bases fitting TRBD1. The V and J ends lost 4 bases and 3 bases, in that order; junction bases with no gene match: 9. The CDR3 is made up of 15 amino acids. Germline CDR1 SGHTS, CDR2 YDEGEE.

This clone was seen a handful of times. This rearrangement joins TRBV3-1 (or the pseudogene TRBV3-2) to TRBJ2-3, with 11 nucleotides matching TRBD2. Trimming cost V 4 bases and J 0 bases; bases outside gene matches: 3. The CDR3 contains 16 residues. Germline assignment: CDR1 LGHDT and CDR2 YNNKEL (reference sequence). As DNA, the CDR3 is TGTGCCAGCAGCCTGACTAGCGGGGCTAGCACAGATACGCAGTATTTT. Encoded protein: CASSLTSGASTDTQYF.

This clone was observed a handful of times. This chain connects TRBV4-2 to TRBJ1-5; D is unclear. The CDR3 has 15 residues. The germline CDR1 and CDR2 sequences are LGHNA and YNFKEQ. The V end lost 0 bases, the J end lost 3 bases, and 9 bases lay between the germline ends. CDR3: CASSQESGFNQPQHF. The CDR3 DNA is TGTGCCAGCAGCCAAGAATCGGGGTTCAATCAGCCCCAGCATTTT.

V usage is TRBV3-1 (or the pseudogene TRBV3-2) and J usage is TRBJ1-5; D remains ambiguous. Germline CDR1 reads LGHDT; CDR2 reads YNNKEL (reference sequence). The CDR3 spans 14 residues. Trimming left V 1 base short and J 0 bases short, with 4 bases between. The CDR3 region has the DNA TGTGCCAGCAGCCAAGCTTATAGCAATCAGCCCCAGCATTTT. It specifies CASSQAYSNQPQHF.

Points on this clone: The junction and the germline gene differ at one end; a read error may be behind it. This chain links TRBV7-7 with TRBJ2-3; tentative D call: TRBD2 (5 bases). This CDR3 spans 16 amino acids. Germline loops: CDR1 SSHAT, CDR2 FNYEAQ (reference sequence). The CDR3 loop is CASSPRVGDSPDTQYF. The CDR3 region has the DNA TGTGCTAGCAGCCCTCGGGTCGGGGATAGCCCAGATACGCAGTATTTT.

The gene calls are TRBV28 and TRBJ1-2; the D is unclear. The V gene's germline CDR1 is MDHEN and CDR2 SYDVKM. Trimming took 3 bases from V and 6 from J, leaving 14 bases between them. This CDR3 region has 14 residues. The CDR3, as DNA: TGTGCCAGCAGTTTGGCGACACCGCGAGATGGCTACACCTTC. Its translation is CASSLATPRDGYTF.

The CDR3 loop reads CASSLQGEIEAFF. The CDR3, as DNA: TGTGCCAGCAGCTTACAGGGTGAGATTGAAGCTTTCTTT. The rearrangement joins TRBV7-2 to TRBJ1-1; D perhaps matches TRBD1 (5 bases). V lost 2 bases, J lost 7 bases, and 11 bases lay in between. The CDR3 length is 13 residues. Per the germline V gene, CDR1 is SGHTA and CDR2 is FQGNSA.

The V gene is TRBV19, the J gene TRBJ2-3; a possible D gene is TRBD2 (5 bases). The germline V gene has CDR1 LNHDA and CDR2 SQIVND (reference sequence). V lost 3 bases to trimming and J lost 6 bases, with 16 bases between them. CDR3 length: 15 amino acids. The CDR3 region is CASSIALPGSDTQYF. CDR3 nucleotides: TGTGCCAGTAGTATCGCCCTCCCGGGAAGTGATACGCAGTATTTT.

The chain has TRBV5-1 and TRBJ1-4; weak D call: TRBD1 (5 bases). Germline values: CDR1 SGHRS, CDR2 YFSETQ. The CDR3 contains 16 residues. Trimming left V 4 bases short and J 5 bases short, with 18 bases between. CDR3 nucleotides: TGCGCCAGCAGCACGGGCTGGGGGGGACCGAATGAAAAACTGTTTTTT. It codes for CASSTGWGGPNEKLFF.

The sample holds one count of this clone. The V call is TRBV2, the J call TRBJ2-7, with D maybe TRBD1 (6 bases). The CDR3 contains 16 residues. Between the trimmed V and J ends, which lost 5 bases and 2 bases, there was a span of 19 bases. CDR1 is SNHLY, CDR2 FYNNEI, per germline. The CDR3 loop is CASSTSRTGMAYEQYF. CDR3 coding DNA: TGTGCCAGCAGTACTTCACGAACAGGGATGGCCTACGAGCAGTACTTC.

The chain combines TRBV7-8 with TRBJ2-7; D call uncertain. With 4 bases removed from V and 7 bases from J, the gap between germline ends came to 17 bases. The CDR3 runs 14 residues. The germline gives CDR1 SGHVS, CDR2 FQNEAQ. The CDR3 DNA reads TGTGCCAGCAGCTCCCTCCGGGTTCTGAGGGAGCAGTACTTC. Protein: CASSSLRVLREQYF.

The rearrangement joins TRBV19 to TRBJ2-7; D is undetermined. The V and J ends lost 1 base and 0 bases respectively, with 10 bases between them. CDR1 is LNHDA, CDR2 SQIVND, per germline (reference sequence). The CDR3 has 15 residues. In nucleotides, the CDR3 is TGTGCCAGTAGTATAGGTGCTATAAGCTCCTACGAGCAGTACTTC. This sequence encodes CASSIGAISSYEQYF. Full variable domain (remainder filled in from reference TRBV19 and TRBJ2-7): DGGITQSPKYLFRKEGQNVTLSCEQNLNHDAMYWYRQDPGQGLRLIYYSQIVNDFQKGDIAEGYSVSREKKESFPLTVTSAQKNPTAFYLCASSIGAISSYEQYFGPGTRLTVT.

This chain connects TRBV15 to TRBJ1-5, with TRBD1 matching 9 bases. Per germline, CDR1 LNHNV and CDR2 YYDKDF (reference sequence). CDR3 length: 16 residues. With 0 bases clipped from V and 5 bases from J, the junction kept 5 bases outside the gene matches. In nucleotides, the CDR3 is TGTGCCACCAGCAGAGATTCTCGGACAGGGGATCAGCCCCAGCATTTT. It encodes CATSRDSRTGDQPQHF.

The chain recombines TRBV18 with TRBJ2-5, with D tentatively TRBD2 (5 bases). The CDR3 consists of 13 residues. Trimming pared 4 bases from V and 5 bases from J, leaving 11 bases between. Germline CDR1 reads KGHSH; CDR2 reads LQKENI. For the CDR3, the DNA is TGTGCCAGCTCACGGACTGTGAGGGAGACCCAGTACTTC. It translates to CASSRTVRETQYF.

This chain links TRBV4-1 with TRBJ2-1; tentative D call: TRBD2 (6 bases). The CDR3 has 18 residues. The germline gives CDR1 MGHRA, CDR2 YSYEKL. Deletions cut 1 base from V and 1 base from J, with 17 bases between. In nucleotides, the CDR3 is TGCGCCAGCAGCCAAGCCAGCGGGTCTTTTTCATCCTACAATGAGCAGTTCTTC. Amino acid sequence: CASSQASGSFSSYNEQFF.

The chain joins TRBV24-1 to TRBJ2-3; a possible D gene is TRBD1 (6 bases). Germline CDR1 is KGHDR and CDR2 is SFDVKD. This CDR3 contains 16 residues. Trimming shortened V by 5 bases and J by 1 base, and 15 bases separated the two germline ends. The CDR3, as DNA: TGTGCCACCAGTGGTCTACAACGACAGGGCACAGATACGCAGTATTTT. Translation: CATSGLQRQGTDTQYF.

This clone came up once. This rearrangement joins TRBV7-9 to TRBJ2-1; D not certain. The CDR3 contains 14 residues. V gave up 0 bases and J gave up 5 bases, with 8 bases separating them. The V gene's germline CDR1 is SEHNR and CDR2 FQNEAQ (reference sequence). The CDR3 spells CASSLAPGDNEQFF. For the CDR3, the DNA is TGTGCCAGCAGCTTAGCGCCCGGTGACAATGAGCAGTTCTTC.

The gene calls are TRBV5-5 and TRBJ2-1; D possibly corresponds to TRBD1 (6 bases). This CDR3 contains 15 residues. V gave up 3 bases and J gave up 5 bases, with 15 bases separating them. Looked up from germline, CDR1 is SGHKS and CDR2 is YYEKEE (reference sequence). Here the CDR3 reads CASSWEGQTNNEQFF. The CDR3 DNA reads TGTGCCAGCAGCTGGGAAGGACAGACGAACAATGAGCAGTTCTTC.

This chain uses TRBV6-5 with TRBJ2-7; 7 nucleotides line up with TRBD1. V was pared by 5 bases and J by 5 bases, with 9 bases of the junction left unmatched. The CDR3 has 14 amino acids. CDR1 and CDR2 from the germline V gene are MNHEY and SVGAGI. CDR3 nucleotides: TGTGCCAGCAGTCTACAGGACAGGTTGAACGAGCAGTACTTC. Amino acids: CASSLQDRLNEQYF.